The subject of this entry is one T cell receptor (beta chain). Its matching antigen is unknown. This entry belongs to a study of T cell repertoires in cytomegalovirus infection. Whole-study results and caveats: Ex vivo, HLA-C-restricted CMV-specific TCR beta clonotypes prevailed over the rest of the response.

This CDR3 is built from 17 residues. Germline CDR1 reads DFQATT; CDR2 reads SNEGSKA (reference sequence). The trim removed 2 bases at V and 2 bases at J, leaving 11 bases unmatched. MiXCR was run by TCRdb on the reads, yielding one entry per CDR3 protein. The data hold around 280,000 distinct CDR3 sequences, with roughly 15% observed a single time. This clonotype was sampled from a human donor in good health (CMV status not recorded). Some clones in this sample may be carry-over from other donors' samples. The chain carries TRBV20-1 and TRBJ1-5, with 8 bases fitting TRBD1. The specimen was PBMCs. The CDR3 loop reads CSARKTGAAMGNQPQHF. CDR3 nucleotides: TGCAGTGCTAGAAAGACAGGGGCGGCGATGGGCAATCAGCCCCAGCATTTT.